One sample yielded the 8 T cell receptor beta chains listed below, sequenced in a study of blood T cell repertoires in COVID-19. TCRdb keeps only in-frame clones here, not all; method: immunoSEQ multiplex PCR. The table includes over 250,000 clones, about nine tenths detected once. The material sequenced was peripheral blood. The receptors shown here come from a woman aged 25 to 39 with COVID-19, enrolled during active disease.

V is TRBV11-2 and J is TRBJ2-7; 10 bases fit TRBD2. Germline lookup yields CDR1 SGHAT and CDR2 FQNNGV. The CDR3 extends over 18 amino acids. Trimming cost V 3 bases and J 3 bases; bases outside gene matches: 14. The CDR3 region is CASSFGTSEINRLYEQYF. For the CDR3, the DNA is TGTGCCAGCAGCTTCGGGACTAGCGAAATCAATCGCCTCTACGAGCAGTACTTC.

The rearrangement uses TRBV30 and TRBJ2-3; 8 bases match TRBD2. This CDR3 has 14 amino acids. The J segment lost 6 bases and the V segment lost 2 bases, leaving 7 bases of the junction unmatched. CDR1 and CDR2 from the germline V gene are GTSNPN and SVGIG (reference sequence). CDR3 in DNA: TGTGCCTGGAGTAGGACGGGAGGGGGGGATACGCAGTATTTT. Residues: CAWSRTGGGDTQYF.

This chain joins TRBV2 and TRBJ1-1; D is uncertain. Between the trimmed V and J ends, which lost 6 bases and 6 bases, there was a span of 14 bases. The germline V gene has CDR1 SNHLY and CDR2 FYNNEI. The CDR3 totals 13 residues. In nucleotides, the CDR3 is TGTGCCAGCAGGGAATTCTCCCTCCCTGAAGCTTTCTTT. This sequence encodes CASREFSLPEAFF.

This clone was picked up a small number of times. The CDR3 DNA is TGTGCCAGCAGCAAAGGACAGGGCCTAGGTTATGGCTACACCTTC. This codes for CASSKGQGLGYGYTF. V is TRBV5-8 and J is TRBJ1-2, with 8 bases matching TRBD1. CDR3 size: 15 residues. CDR1 and CDR2 (germline): SGHTS, YDEGEE. Unmatched junction bases numbered 10, after V lost 4 bases and J lost 5 bases.

The table lists this clone with a count of one. The chain is built from TRBV24-1 and TRBJ2-2; 9 bases are shared with TRBD1. CDR3 length equals 15 residues. CDR1 KGHDR and CDR2 SFDVKD come from the germline V gene. With 6 bases clipped from V and 4 bases from J, the junction kept 5 bases outside the gene matches. For the CDR3, the DNA is TGTGCCACCAGTCCGGGACAGGGTATCACCGGGGAGCTGTTTTTT. As protein: CATSPGQGITGELFF.

The genes are TRBV27 and TRBJ2-1; the match to TRBD2 covers 9 bases. The CDR3 contains 14 residues. Germline V lookup: CDR1 MNHEY, CDR2 SMNVEV (reference sequence). V lost 3 bases to trimming and J lost 8 bases; unmatched junction nucleotides: 5. The CDR3 DNA reads TGTGCCAGCAGTTTCAGACTAGCGGATTATGAGCAGTTCTTC. Protein: CASSFRLADYEQFF.

This clone was found a few times. The chain couples TRBV27 to TRBJ1-2, with TRBD1 identical over 9 bases. The CDR3 loop spans 15 amino acids. In germline, CDR1 is MNHEY, CDR2 SMNVEV (reference sequence). V gave up 5 bases and J gave up 4 bases; unmatched junction bases: 8. The CDR3 spells CASSTDGQGSYGYTF. The CDR3 DNA is TGTGCCAGCAGTACAGACGGACAGGGGTCCTATGGCTACACCTTC.

This chain connects TRBV30 to TRBJ2-1; 9 bases are a match to TRBD2. The V and J ends lost 2 bases and 6 bases, in that order; junction bases with no gene match: 17. There are 18 residues in the CDR3. Per germline, CDR1 GTSNPN and CDR2 SVGIG (reference sequence). CDR3 amino acids: CAWSLLAGSVLSGNEQFF. In nucleotides, the CDR3 is TGTGCCTGGAGTTTGCTAGCGGGATCGGTTCTCTCGGGCAATGAGCAGTTCTTC.